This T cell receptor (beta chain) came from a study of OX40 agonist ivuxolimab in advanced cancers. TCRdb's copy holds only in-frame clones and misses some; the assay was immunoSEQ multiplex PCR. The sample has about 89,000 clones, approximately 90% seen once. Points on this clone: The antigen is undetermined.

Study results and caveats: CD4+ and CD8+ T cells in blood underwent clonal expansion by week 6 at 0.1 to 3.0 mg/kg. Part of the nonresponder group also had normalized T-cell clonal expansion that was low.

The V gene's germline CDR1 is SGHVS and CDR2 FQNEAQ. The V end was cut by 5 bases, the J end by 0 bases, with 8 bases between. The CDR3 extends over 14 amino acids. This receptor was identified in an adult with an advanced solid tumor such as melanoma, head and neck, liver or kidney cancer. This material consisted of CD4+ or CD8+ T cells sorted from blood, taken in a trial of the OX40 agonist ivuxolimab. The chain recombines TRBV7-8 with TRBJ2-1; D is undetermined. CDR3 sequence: CASSPTPSYNEQFF. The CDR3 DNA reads TGTGCCAGCAGCCCAACACCCTCCTACAATGAGCAGTTCTTC. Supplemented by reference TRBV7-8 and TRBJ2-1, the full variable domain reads GAGVSQSPRYKVAKRGQDVALRCDPISGHVSLFWYQQALGQGPEFLTYFQNEAQLDKSGLPSDRFFAERPEGSVSTLKIQRTQQEDSAVYLCASSPTPSYNEQFFGPGTRLTVL.